The sequence of this T cell receptor beta chain was determined in a study of blood T cell repertoires in COVID-19. This clone was seen at least ten times. J lost 4 bases, V lost 2 bases, and 11 bases had no gene match. This CDR3 is 16 amino acids long. Per germline, CDR1 SGHDT and CDR2 YYEEEE. Donors were grouped by their self-reported clinical history. In the original workflow: Amplified reference gene primers provided the basis for estimating nucleated cell counts. Generated by immunoSEQ multiplex PCR, the TCRdb table keeps only in-frame clones and is missing some. V, J and clone size derive from that table, while D and trimming were established from the DNA sequence. The profile shows roughly 180,000 clones, approximately 84% of them singletons.

The chain couples TRBV5-6 to TRBJ1-2, with 7 bases aligning to TRBD1. The receptor comes from a woman aged 40-49 years with acute COVID-19. Sequenced sample: PBMCs or T cells enriched from blood (not recorded which). CDR3 protein: CASSFGAFQGGYGYTF. As DNA, the CDR3 is TGTGCCAGCAGCTTCGGGGCCTTCCAGGGGGGCTATGGCTACACCTTC.